A single TCR beta chain is shown here with its context. The clone's antigen remains unknown. One base away there is no much larger clone; base qualities are not given. V drops 3 bases and J drops 4 bases, leaving 9 bases in between. Per the germline V gene (reference sequence), LNHDA is the CDR1 and SQIVND is the CDR2. The cysteine opens and the phenylalanine closes a CDR3 of 13 amino acids. Of the read, only the CDR3 DNA is kept; its 39 bases are in frame from base 1. The sample's time point label, decoded: newly diagnosed GD, antithyroid drugs for less than 3 months. RNA was extracted from PBMCs in TRIzol for both TCR sequencing and RNA sequencing. Graves' disease was diagnosed according to American Thyroid Association guidelines. Patients were recruited from an endocrinology department in Xi'an, China. Each patient gave around 9 milliliters of peripheral blood, collected in an EDTA anticoagulant tube. Ficoll Paque Plus density gradient separation was used to isolate PBMCs, and no further T cell sorting was done. RNA quality was checked with an Agilent 2100 Bioanalyzer and agarose gel, and concentration with a NanoDrop 2000.

The library was produced with multiplex PCR. The data were produced on an Illumina HiSeq 4000. TCR beta libraries were built with iRepertoire HTBI primers and Arm-PCR amplification of CDR3 regions. Before sequencing, the PCR products went through gel purification. From the authors' description of their analysis: Gene usage analysis of CDR3 amino acid clonotypes relied on the approximately 60 TRBV and about 13 TRBJ segments identified across samples. COPE and FqMerger were used to merge filtered high-quality paired reads into contigs. BLAST was used to align contigs to IMGT TRBV, TRBD and TRBJ reference genes, with CDR3 defined following IMGT. Clonotypes above 0.1% frequency were classified as highly expanded clones. Repertoire diversity was measured by Shannon entropy, and V-J evenness by the Gini coefficient. Clonotypes shared by more than one individual were considered public. The public reads were reanalyzed by TCRdb: fastp trimming at Q25, MiXCR alignment, in-frame beta chains only. Rows merge per CDR3 protein into single entries with the most common DNA and genes. The V and J calls follow TCRdb's processing rather than the paper's. The sample includes hundreds of thousands of distinct CDR3 sequences, with about a sixth observed a single time. Approximately 30% of the sample is in the top ten clones.

This record belongs to a study of regulatory T cells in long-lasting Graves disease (dated by TCRdb to the early 2020s). Looking at the study overall: Antithyroid drugs had been taken for less than 3 months by newly diagnosed Graves' disease patients. A total of roughly 33 samples underwent TCR sequencing: some 13 from persistent and some 20 from newly diagnosed Graves' disease patients. The study was conducted in China and was registered as a clinical trial. This study used TCR sequencing and RNA sequencing of peripheral blood to compare persistent Graves' disease patients against newly diagnosed Graves' disease patients. The investigation overall reported the following: Preferential use of TRBV28, TRBJ1-2 and TRBJ2-5 was observed in persistent disease, whereas TRBV20-1 and TRBJ2-1 were favored in newly diagnosed disease. Compared with newly diagnosed patients, patients with persistent Graves' disease had lower TCR Shannon entropy and fewer highly expanded clones, which suggests clonal expansion. The authors noted that the small sample size was a limitation that may lower accuracy. The study examined only peripheral blood because the primary lesion, thyroid tissue, could not be accessed. Sequencing and analysis were restricted to the TCR beta chain. Patients with persistent disease shared more public clonotypes (about 3,000) than newly diagnosed patients did (nearly 1,000).

These data are also associated with another study on T cells in Graves' hyperthyroidism and ophthalmopathy. As that second paper reports: Stable Graves' hyperthyroidism was defined as the absence of progression to ophthalmopathy over 18 months of follow-up. The hyperthyroidism patients were between 18 and 65 years old and newly diagnosed, with a disease duration of less than 2 months. Any patient with an uncontrolled infection, another autoimmune disease, pregnancy or lactation was excluded. Clinical symptoms, serum thyroxine and TRAb, thyroid ultrasound, and orbital computed tomography formed the basis for the diagnoses. For the first round of RT-PCR on the TCR CDR3, the HTBI primer set was used together with the Qiagen OneStep RT-PCR kit. Most expanded thyroid clonotypes (frequency above 0.001) were also detected in blood, suggesting blood repertoires may reflect thyroid immune responses. In cross-validation, a model built on a 13 V-J signature told ophthalmopathy apart from stable hyperthyroidism with just under 90% sensitivity and roughly 83% specificity, and in testing the same model reached 80%/75%. During validation, the model predicted progression to ophthalmopathy a median of about 6.3 months ahead of onset, with roughly 65% sensitivity and about 75% specificity. To identify TCR V-J signatures that set the groups apart, the researchers used a discovery cohort of 100 or so patients, made up of 40 to 45 with Graves' ophthalmopathy and some 60 with stable Graves' hyperthyroidism. Prospective prediction of ophthalmopathy was tested in an independent validation cohort consisting of fewer than 20 hyperthyroidism patients and around 16 patients who later progressed to ophthalmopathy. For training and testing, the 100 or so patients in the discovery cohort were randomly divided in a 7:3 ratio. The study also compared thyroid tissue and blood T-cell repertoires from 6 or 7 Graves' hyperthyroidism patients. After blood sampling, hyperthyroidism patients were treated with methimazole at a starting dose of 30 mg daily, and ophthalmopathy patients were treated with high-dose intravenous methylprednisolone. The libraries were constructed in a second round of multiplex PCR and then size-selected and purified. The libraries were sequenced on an Illumina HiSeq2000 using paired-end 100 bp reads. SOAPnuke was used to process the raw data, removing reads that contained adapters or uncalled bases, had a mean Phred below 15, or lacked an exact match to the constant primer or identifier. High-quality paired reads were merged with COPE v1.2.5, and unique nucleotide sequences were defined as clonotypes. Clonotypes were aligned to IMGT TRBV, TRBD and TRBJ reference segments using MiTCR v1.1. The analysis was restricted to V-J combinations with a frequency above 0.0001, which together covered around 99% of the repertoires. A TCS score was defined as the ratio of F50 (clonal expansion) to E x V (chaos), with BLOSUM62-based TCRdist applied between CDR3 peptides within each V-J. Welch's t-statistics and random forest reduced fewer than 550 V-J features to 10 to 15, which were used in a naive Bayes classifier (R e1071). No statistical method was used to set the sample size in advance, and investigators knew the group allocation. The paper describes TCR Vbeta CDR3 sequencing of 140 or so peripheral blood samples, made up of 43 ophthalmopathy patients, approximately 76 hyperthyroidism patients and approximately 17 progressor patients.

Here the sequenced sample was peripheral blood mononuclear cells (PBMCs), taken at new diagnosis, from a patient treated with antithyroid drugs. The chain employs TRBV19 and TRBJ2-5; TRBD1 is perhaps the D gene, given 6 matching bases. The source is a man aged 40-50 years with Graves disease. Donor details come from another sample of the same person, matched by shared clones. The sequenced DNA: TGTGCCAGTAGTATGTTCAGGGGAGAGACCCAGTACTTC. Translation gives CASSMFRGETQYF.